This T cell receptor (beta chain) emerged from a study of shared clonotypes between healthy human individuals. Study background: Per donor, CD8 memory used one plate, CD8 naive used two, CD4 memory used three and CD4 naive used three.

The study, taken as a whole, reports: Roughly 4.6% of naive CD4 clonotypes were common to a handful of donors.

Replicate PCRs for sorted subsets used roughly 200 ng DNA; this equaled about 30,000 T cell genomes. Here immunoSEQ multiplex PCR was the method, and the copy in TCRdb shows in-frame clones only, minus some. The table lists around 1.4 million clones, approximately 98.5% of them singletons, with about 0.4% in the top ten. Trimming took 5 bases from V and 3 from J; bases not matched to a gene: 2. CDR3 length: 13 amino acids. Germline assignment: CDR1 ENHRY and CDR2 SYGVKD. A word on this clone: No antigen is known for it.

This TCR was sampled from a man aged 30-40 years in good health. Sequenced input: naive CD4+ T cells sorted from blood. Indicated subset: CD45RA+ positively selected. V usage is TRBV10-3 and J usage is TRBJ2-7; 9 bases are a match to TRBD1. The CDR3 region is CAISPGQGYEQYF. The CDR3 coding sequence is TGTGCCATCAGTCCGGGACAGGGCTACGAGCAGTACTTC.